What follows is one T cell receptor beta chain and its context. V lost 0 bases and J 4 bases, leaving 13 bases between the germline ends. The V gene's germline CDR1 is SGHTA and CDR2 FQGNSA. The CDR3 is made up of 15 amino acids. The entry originates in a study of shared clonotypes between healthy human individuals. In the original processing: There were no quality scores in the junction-only immunoSEQ sequences, so filtering differed. TCRdb keeps only in-frame clones here, not all; method: immunoSEQ multiplex PCR. V and J calls and clone size follow that table, whereas D and trimming were derived from the DNA. The repertoire consists of about 490,000 clones, with 70% to 85% occurring once and the leading ten covering more than 10%. Healthy HIV-negative adults without recent acute infections or vaccinations served as donors. Every one of the donors was a Caucasian adult that lived in Nashville, Tennessee. The unsorted samples had approximately 90 million PBMCs used for genomic DNA.

The sequence was obtained from a woman aged 40 to 50 in good health. Some clones in this sample may be carry-over from other donors' samples. The genes are TRBV7-2 and TRBJ2-7, with D hard to call. Sequenced material: PBMCs. The CDR3 region has the DNA TGTGCCAGCAGCTTAGCGCCGGTCTACTCGTACGAGCAGTACTTC. This translates into CASSLAPVYSYEQYF. Full variable domain (missing parts from reference TRBV7-2 and TRBJ2-7): GAGVSQSPSNKVTEKGKDVELRCDPISGHTALYWYRQSLGQGLEFLIYFQGNSAPDKSGLPSDRFSAERTGGSVSTLTIQRTQQEDSAVYLCASSLAPVYSYEQYFGPGTRLTVT.